Sequencing of this T cell receptor beta chain was carried out in a study of T-cell memory formation after mild COVID-19. Findings and limits, study-wide: Cross-reactive memory appears to have joined, as suggested by some responding clones showing up in pre-infection memory.

This clonotype was counted only a few times. Its antigen is still unknown. TCRdb independently ran MiXCR on the 5' RACE reads; one entry per CDR3 protein. This table has approximately 410,000 distinct CDR3 sequences, about 25% appearing once. V was shortened by 1 base and J by 5 bases, with 11 bases between the two germline ends. The CDR3 has 14 residues. CDR1 MNHNS and CDR2 SASEGT come from the germline V gene. The sample comprised PBMCs or a T cell subset sorted from them (not recorded which). This sequence was found in an adult woman who had mild COVID-19 (a few samples of this study predate the infection). Cell type and time point are not known. The chain combines TRBV6-1 with TRBJ1-2; D is possibly TRBD1 (6 bases). The CDR3 nucleotides read TGTGCCAGCAGTGAAGTGCTGGGGGCATATGGCTACACCTTC. This sequence encodes CASSEVLGAYGYTF.